These T cell receptor beta chains were read from a single sample in a study of regulatory T cells in long-lasting Graves disease. TCRdb reanalysed the multiplex PCR reads using MiXCR and keeps one entry per CDR3 protein. The data contain more than 450,000 distinct CDR3 sequences, around 12% of them singletons. These data also featured in a second study, about T cells in Graves' hyperthyroidism and ophthalmopathy.

The sample was peripheral blood mononuclear cells (PBMCs), taken at new diagnosis, from a patient treated with antithyroid drugs. All receptors derive from a woman in her thirties with Graves disease. Both conserved end residues are part of each CDR3. Fields, in order: V gene, D gene, clone size, J gene, CDR3 protein, CDR3 DNA. D genes are given only for firm matches. Size is stated for part of the rows, as once, few or many counts, or as a class when the clone is expanded.

v_call: TRBV7-2
d_call: .
clone_size: .
j_call: TRBJ1-4
cdr3_aa: CASSAGTMGEKLFF
cdr3_nt: TGTGCCAGCAGTGCGGGGACCATGGGTGAAAAACTGTTTTTT

v_call: TRBV29-1
d_call: TRBD2
clone_size: many
j_call: TRBJ2-5
cdr3_aa: CSVGGGSEGTQYF
cdr3_nt: TGCAGCGTTGGGGGGGGATCGGAAGGGACCCAGTACTTC

v_call: TRBV20-1
d_call: .
clone_size: many
j_call: TRBJ1-1
cdr3_aa: CSANPGHPRNTEAFF
cdr3_nt: TGCAGTGCCAATCCGGGACACCCTAGGAACACTGAAGCTTTCTTT

v_call: TRBV7-2
d_call: .
clone_size: many
j_call: TRBJ2-7
cdr3_aa: CASSLLYYEQYF
cdr3_nt: TGTGCCAGCAGTCTACTTTACTACGAGCAGTACTTC

v_call: TRBV6-1
d_call: .
clone_size: many
j_call: TRBJ1-1
cdr3_aa: CASSRLLAEAFF
cdr3_nt: TGTGCCAGCAGCAGACTATTGGCTGAAGCTTTCTTT

v_call: TRBV6-1
d_call: .
clone_size: .
j_call: TRBJ1-5
cdr3_aa: CASNPYQGDNQPQHF
cdr3_nt: TGTGCCAGCAATCCATACCAGGGAGATAATCAGCCCCAGCATTTT

v_call: TRBV7-8
d_call: .
clone_size: many
j_call: TRBJ2-2
cdr3_aa: CASSLEGGVDTGELFF
cdr3_nt: TGTGCCAGCAGCTTAGAAGGGGGAGTTGATACCGGGGAGCTGTTTTTT

v_call: TRBV19
d_call: TRBD2
clone_size: many
j_call: TRBJ2-1
cdr3_aa: CASTPRLAGSNEQFF
cdr3_nt: TGTGCCAGTACGCCCCGTCTAGCGGGATCCAATGAGCAGTTCTTC

v_call: TRBV2
d_call: TRBD1
clone_size: many
j_call: TRBJ2-1
cdr3_aa: CASRLRGTASFEQFF
cdr3_nt: TGTGCCAGCAGACTCCGTGGGACAGCCTCTTTTGAGCAGTTCTTC

v_call: TRBV27
d_call: .
clone_size: many
j_call: TRBJ1-1
cdr3_aa: CASSLLGVNTEAFF
cdr3_nt: TGTGCCAGCAGTTTACTAGGGGTCAACACTGAAGCTTTCTTT

v_call: TRBV30
d_call: TRBD1
clone_size: many
j_call: TRBJ1-2
cdr3_aa: CAWNLDRGEGYTF
cdr3_nt: TGTGCCTGGAATTTGGACAGGGGGGAAGGCTACACCTTC

v_call: TRBV7-6
d_call: .
clone_size: .
j_call: TRBJ2-1
cdr3_aa: CASSLDYNSYNEQFF
cdr3_nt: TGTGCCAGCAGCTTAGATTATAACTCCTACAATGAGCAGTTCTTC

v_call: TRBV7-3
d_call: TRBD1
clone_size: many
j_call: TRBJ2-1
cdr3_aa: CASSPDRVNNEQFF
cdr3_nt: TGTGCCAGCAGCCCAGACAGGGTCAACAATGAGCAGTTCTTC

v_call: TRBV6-2/TRBV6-3
d_call: .
clone_size: many
j_call: TRBJ1-2
cdr3_aa: CASRKQGSDGYTF
cdr3_nt: TGTGCCAGCAGGAAACAGGGATCGGACGGCTACACCTTC

v_call: TRBV4-2
d_call: .
clone_size: few
j_call: TRBJ1-6
cdr3_aa: CASSQDLKPSPLHF
cdr3_nt: TGTGCCAGCAGCCAAGACCTAAAGCCTTCACCCCTCCACTTT

v_call: TRBV5-1
d_call: .
clone_size: many
j_call: TRBJ2-3
cdr3_aa: CASSTGQGGTDTQYF
cdr3_nt: TGCGCCAGCAGCACCGGACAAGGGGGCACAGATACGCAGTATTTT

v_call: TRBV6-2/TRBV6-3
d_call: TRBD2
clone_size: .
j_call: TRBJ2-3
cdr3_aa: CASSRAGPSGADTQYF
cdr3_nt: TGTGCCAGCAGTAGAGCCGGCCCCAGCGGGGCAGATACGCAGTATTTT

v_call: TRBV11-2
d_call: TRBD1
clone_size: .
j_call: TRBJ2-1
cdr3_aa: CASSLGPGQGTYNEQFF
cdr3_nt: TGTGCCAGCAGCTTAGGCCCGGGACAGGGGACCTACAATGAGCAGTTCTTC

v_call: TRBV15
d_call: .
clone_size: .
j_call: TRBJ1-2
cdr3_aa: CATSSRGFKGYTF
cdr3_nt: TGTGCCACCTCGTCACGTGGGTTTAAAGGCTACACCTTC

v_call: TRBV19
d_call: .
clone_size: many
j_call: TRBJ1-2
cdr3_aa: CASSIGRIGYGYTF
cdr3_nt: TGTGCCAGTAGTATTGGACGGATCGGCTATGGCTACACCTTC

v_call: TRBV7-9
d_call: .
clone_size: .
j_call: TRBJ2-6
cdr3_aa: CATKSGSGANVLTF
cdr3_nt: TGTGCCACCAAGTCGGGCTCTGGGGCCAACGTCCTGACTTTC

v_call: TRBV19
d_call: .
clone_size: few
j_call: TRBJ1-2
cdr3_aa: CASSIEERVDNYGYTF
cdr3_nt: TGTGCCAGTAGTATAGAGGAACGGGTAGACAACTATGGCTACACCTTC

v_call: TRBV7-3
d_call: .
clone_size: few
j_call: TRBJ1-2
cdr3_aa: CASSIPEEGRVPRGYTF
cdr3_nt: TGTGCCAGCAGCATTCCTGAGGAGGGGCGGGTCCCTCGGGGCTACACCTTC

v_call: TRBV29-1
d_call: .
clone_size: few
j_call: TRBJ2-1
cdr3_aa: CSVAGTPKANEQFF
cdr3_nt: TGCAGCGTTGCCGGGACCCCTAAGGCGAATGAGCAGTTCTTC

v_call: TRBV30
d_call: .
clone_size: .
j_call: TRBJ2-1
cdr3_aa: CAGNIGGYNEQFF
cdr3_nt: TGTGCCGGTAATATCGGGGGCTACAATGAGCAGTTCTTC

v_call: TRBV5-1
d_call: .
clone_size: many
j_call: TRBJ2-5
cdr3_aa: CASSKDGETQYF
cdr3_nt: TGCGCCAGCAGCAAGGACGGGGAGACCCAGTACTTC

v_call: TRBV6-5
d_call: TRBD1
clone_size: many
j_call: TRBJ2-2
cdr3_aa: CASSYVGTGGTGELFF
cdr3_nt: TGTGCCAGCAGTTACGTTGGGACAGGGGGGACCGGGGAGCTGTTTTTT

v_call: TRBV5-6
d_call: .
clone_size: .
j_call: TRBJ2-7
cdr3_aa: CASSRARSLYEQYF
cdr3_nt: TGTGCCAGCAGCCGCGCGAGGAGTCTCTACGAGCAGTACTTC

v_call: TRBV19
d_call: TRBD1
clone_size: few
j_call: TRBJ2-1
cdr3_aa: CASTAGGFYNEQFF
cdr3_nt: TGTGCCAGTACAGCAGGGGGCTTCTACAATGAGCAGTTCTTC

v_call: TRBV30
d_call: .
clone_size: .
j_call: TRBJ1-5
cdr3_aa: CAWSLNQGQPQHF
cdr3_nt: TGTGCCTGGAGTTTAAACCAGGGGCAGCCCCAGCATTTT

v_call: TRBV7-9
d_call: .
clone_size: .
j_call: TRBJ1-1
cdr3_aa: CASSLERIF
cdr3_nt: TGTGCCAGCAGCTTAGAACGGATCTTT

v_call: TRBV7-2
d_call: .
clone_size: .
j_call: TRBJ1-1
cdr3_aa: CASSPRGTLLQEAFF
cdr3_nt: TGTGCCAGCAGCCCGCGTGGGACACTGCTACAGGAAGCTTTCTTT

v_call: TRBV7-8
d_call: .
clone_size: many
j_call: TRBJ2-5
cdr3_aa: CASSPRGKTQYF
cdr3_nt: TGTGCCAGCAGCCCCCGAGGGAAGACCCAGTACTTC

v_call: TRBV19
d_call: TRBD1
clone_size: few
j_call: TRBJ2-2
cdr3_aa: CASSIDRGTGELFF
cdr3_nt: TGTGCCAGTAGTATCGACAGGGGCACCGGGGAGCTGTTTTTT

v_call: TRBV24-1
d_call: .
clone_size: many
j_call: TRBJ1-2
cdr3_aa: CATSVNRNYGYTF
cdr3_nt: TGTGCCACCAGTGTGAACAGGAACTATGGCTACACCTTC

v_call: TRBV6-9
d_call: .
clone_size: many
j_call: TRBJ1-2
cdr3_aa: CASSYVRAGGYTF
cdr3_nt: TGTGCCAGCAGTTACGTCCGGGCCGGCGGCTACACCTTC

v_call: TRBV19
d_call: .
clone_size: many
j_call: TRBJ2-5
cdr3_aa: CASSRGRSETQYF
cdr3_nt: TGTGCCAGTAGTAGGGGCCGGAGCGAGACCCAGTACTTC

v_call: TRBV6-2/TRBV6-3
d_call: .
clone_size: many
j_call: TRBJ1-4
cdr3_aa: CASTRRRNEKLFF
cdr3_nt: TGTGCCAGTACTAGAAGGAGGAATGAAAAACTGTTTTTT

v_call: TRBV2
d_call: .
clone_size: many
j_call: TRBJ2-5
cdr3_aa: CASRVETQYF
cdr3_nt: TGTGCCAGCAGGGTGGAGACCCAGTACTTC

v_call: TRBV19
d_call: .
clone_size: .
j_call: TRBJ2-1
cdr3_aa: CASSRWGDSYNEQFF
cdr3_nt: TGTGCCAGTAGTAGATGGGGGGACTCCTACAATGAGCAGTTCTTC

v_call: TRBV4-2
d_call: .
clone_size: once
j_call: TRBJ1-2
cdr3_aa: CASSQDRGSGPYGYTF
cdr3_nt: TGTGCCAGCAGCCAAGATCGAGGGTCGGGACCATATGGCTACACCTTC

v_call: TRBV12-3/TRBV12-4
d_call: .
clone_size: many
j_call: TRBJ1-2
cdr3_aa: CASSLYGENGYTF
cdr3_nt: TGTGCCAGCAGTTTATATGGAGAGAATGGCTACACCTTC

v_call: TRBV3-1
d_call: .
clone_size: many
j_call: TRBJ2-7
cdr3_aa: CASSPQGREQYF
cdr3_nt: TGTGCCAGCTCACCACAGGGACGCGAGCAGTACTTC

v_call: TRBV9
d_call: .
clone_size: many
j_call: TRBJ2-6
cdr3_aa: CASRREGSGANVLTF
cdr3_nt: TGTGCCAGCAGGAGGGAAGGCTCTGGGGCCAACGTCCTGACTTTC